This TCR beta chain originates from a study of OX40 agonist ivuxolimab in advanced cancers. Data came from immunoSEQ multiplex PCR; TCRdb stores just in-frame clones and leaves some out. The data contain about 20,000 clones, 75% to 95% of them singletons. Germline V gene sequence: CDR1 SEHNR, CDR2 FQNEAQ (reference sequence). The CDR3 has 15 residues. With 1 base clipped from V and 4 bases from J, the junction kept 5 bases outside the gene matches. The J gene is TRBJ2-5, the V gene TRBV7-9; 8 nucleotides match TRBD2. The sequences come from CD4+ or CD8+ T cells sorted from blood, collected in a trial of the OX40 agonist ivuxolimab. The receptor was derived from an adult with an advanced solid tumor such as melanoma, head and neck, liver or kidney cancer. CDR3 sequence: CASSLVGGAAETQYF. CDR3 in DNA: TGTGCCAGCAGCTTAGTCGGGGGGGCCGCAGAGACCCAGTACTTC.